This T cell receptor (beta chain) derives from a study of blood T cells in healthy people across ages. Ten or more counts support this clonotype. Its antigen is as yet unknown. Findings and caveats of the study: A roughly linear age-dependent decrease characterized TCR beta diversity per million T cells. CMV status of donors was unknown, possibly confounding expanded clonotype changes.

The CDR3 sequence is 13 residues long. Trimming took 5 bases from V and 7 from J, leaving 12 bases between them. Germline V lookup: CDR1 SQVTM, CDR2 ANQGSEA. Healthy Caucasian individuals from Russia aged roughly 6 to 90 served as donors. A J-beta primer mix and a sample-barcoded 5' primer were used in a second PCR of roughly 6 to 11 cycles. The template-switch adaptor was a 5' adaptor with 12 random nucleotides. It tagged each cDNA molecule. TCRdb ran MiXCR on the 5' RACE reads and lists one entry per CDR3 protein. This table holds under 1,000,000 distinct CDR3 sequences, roughly 35% found once. The TCR originated in a man aged 18 to 29 in good health. Material for sequencing was blood. The rearrangement links TRBV29-1 to TRBJ1-6; TRBD1 might be the D (5 bases). The chain's CDR3 is CSVQGEANSPLHF. The CDR3, as DNA: TGCAGCGTTCAGGGAGAAGCAAATTCACCCCTCCACTTT.